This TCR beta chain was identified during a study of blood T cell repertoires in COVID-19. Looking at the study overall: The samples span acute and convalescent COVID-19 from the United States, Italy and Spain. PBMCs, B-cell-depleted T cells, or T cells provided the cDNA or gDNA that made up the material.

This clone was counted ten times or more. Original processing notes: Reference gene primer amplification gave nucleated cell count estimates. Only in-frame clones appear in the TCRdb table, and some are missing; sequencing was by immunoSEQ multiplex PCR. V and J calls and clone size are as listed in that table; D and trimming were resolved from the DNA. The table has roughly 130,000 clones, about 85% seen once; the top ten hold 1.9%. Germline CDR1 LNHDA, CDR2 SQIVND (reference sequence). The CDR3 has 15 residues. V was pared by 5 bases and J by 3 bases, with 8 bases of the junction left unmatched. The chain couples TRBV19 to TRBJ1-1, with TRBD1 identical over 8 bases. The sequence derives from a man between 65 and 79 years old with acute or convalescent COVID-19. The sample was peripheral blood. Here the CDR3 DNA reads TGTGCCAGTAGTTCCGAGCGACAGGGGCACACTGAAGCTTTCTTT. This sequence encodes CASSSERQGHTEAFF.